This T cell receptor (beta chain) was captured in a study of blood T cell repertoires in COVID-19. As processed by the authors: Using reference gene primer amplification, nucleated cell counts were estimated. Sequencing was performed with immunoSEQ multiplex PCR; in TCRdb, only in-frame clones are kept and a portion is missing. V and J calls plus clone size are reproduced from that table; the DNA served to infer D and trimming. The sample has 150,000 to 200,000 clones; 90% to 95% are singletons. The clonotype originates from a woman aged 45-65 years with acute or convalescent COVID-19. The sample consisted of peripheral blood.

CDR3 amino acids: CASSIGGVEQFF. The CDR3 DNA reads TGTGCCAGTAGTATAGGGGGGGTGGAGCAGTTCTTC. The rearrangement links TRBV19 to TRBJ2-1; D is possibly TRBD2 (6 bases). V was pared by 1 base and J by 10 bases, with 8 bases between. This CDR3 region has 12 residues. Germline V gene sequence: CDR1 LNHDA, CDR2 SQIVND (reference sequence). The whole variable domain, remainder taken from reference TRBV19 and TRBJ2-1, is DGGITQSPKYLFRKEGQNVTLSCEQNLNHDAMYWYRQDPGQGLRLIYYSQIVNDFQKGDIAEGYSVSREKKESFPLTVTSAQKNPTAFYLCASSIGGVEQFFGPGTRLTVL.